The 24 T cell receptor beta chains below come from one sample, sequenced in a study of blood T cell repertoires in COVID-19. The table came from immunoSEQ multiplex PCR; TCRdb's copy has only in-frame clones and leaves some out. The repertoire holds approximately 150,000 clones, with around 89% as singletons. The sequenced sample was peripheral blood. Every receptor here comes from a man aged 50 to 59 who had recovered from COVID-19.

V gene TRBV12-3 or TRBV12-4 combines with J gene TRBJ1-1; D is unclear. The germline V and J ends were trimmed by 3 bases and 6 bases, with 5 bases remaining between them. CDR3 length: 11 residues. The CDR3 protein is CASSFGSEAFF. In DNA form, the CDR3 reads TGTGCCAGCAGTTTCGGGTCTGAAGCTTTCTTT.

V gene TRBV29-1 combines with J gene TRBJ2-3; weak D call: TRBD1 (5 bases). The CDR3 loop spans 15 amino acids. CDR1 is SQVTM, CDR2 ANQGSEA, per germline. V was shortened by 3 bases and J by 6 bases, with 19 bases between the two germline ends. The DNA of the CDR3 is TGCAGCGTTGATATGAGACAGATCTCGACGGATACGCAGTATTTT. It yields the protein CSVDMRQISTDTQYF.

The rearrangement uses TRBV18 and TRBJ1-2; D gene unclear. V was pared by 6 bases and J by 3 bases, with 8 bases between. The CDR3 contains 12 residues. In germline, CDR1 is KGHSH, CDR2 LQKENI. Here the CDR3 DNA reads TGTGCCAGCTCTCCGGGGTACTATGGCTACACCTTC. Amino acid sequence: CASSPGYYGYTF.

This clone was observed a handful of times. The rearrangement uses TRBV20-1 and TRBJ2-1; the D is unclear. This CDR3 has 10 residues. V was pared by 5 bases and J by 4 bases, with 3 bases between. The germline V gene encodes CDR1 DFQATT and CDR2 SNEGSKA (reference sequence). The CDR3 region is CSAVYNEQFF. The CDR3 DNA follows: TGCAGTGCTGTATACAATGAGCAGTTCTTC.

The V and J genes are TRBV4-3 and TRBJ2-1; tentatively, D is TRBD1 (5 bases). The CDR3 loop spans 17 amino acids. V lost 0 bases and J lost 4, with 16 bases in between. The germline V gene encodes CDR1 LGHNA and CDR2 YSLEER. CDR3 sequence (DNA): TGCGCCAGCAGCCAAGATTCGTCGTCCAGGGATTACAATGAGCAGTTCTTC. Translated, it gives CASSQDSSSRDYNEQFF.

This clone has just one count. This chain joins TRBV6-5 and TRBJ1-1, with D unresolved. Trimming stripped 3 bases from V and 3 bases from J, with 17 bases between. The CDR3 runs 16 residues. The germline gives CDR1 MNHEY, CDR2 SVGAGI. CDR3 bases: TGTGCCAGCAGTTATTCTCGGGAGTCGGTCGACACTGAAGCTTTCTTT. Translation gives CASSYSRESVDTEAFF.

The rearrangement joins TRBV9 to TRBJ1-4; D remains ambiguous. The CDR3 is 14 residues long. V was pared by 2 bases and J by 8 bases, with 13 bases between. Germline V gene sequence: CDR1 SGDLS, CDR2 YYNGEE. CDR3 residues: CASSVSVGGEKLFF. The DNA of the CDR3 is TGTGCCAGCAGCGTCAGCGTCGGAGGGGAAAAACTGTTTTTT.

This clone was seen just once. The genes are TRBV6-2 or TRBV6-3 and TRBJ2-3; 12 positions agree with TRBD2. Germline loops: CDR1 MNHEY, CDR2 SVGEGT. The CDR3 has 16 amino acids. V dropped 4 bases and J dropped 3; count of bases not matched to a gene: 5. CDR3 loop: CASSWGLAGSTDTQYF. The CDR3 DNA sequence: TGTGCCAGCAGTTGGGGACTAGCGGGTTCGACAGATACGCAGTATTTT.

CDR3 amino acids: CASRLTGAAANEKLFF. The DNA for the CDR3 is TGTGCAAGTCGCTTAACAGGCGCCGCGGCTAATGAAAAACTGTTTTTT. The chain recombines TRBV12-2 with TRBJ1-4; the table names TRBD1, a call not compared with the DNA. TRBV12-2 is annotated as a pseudogene. The CDR3 runs to 16 residues.

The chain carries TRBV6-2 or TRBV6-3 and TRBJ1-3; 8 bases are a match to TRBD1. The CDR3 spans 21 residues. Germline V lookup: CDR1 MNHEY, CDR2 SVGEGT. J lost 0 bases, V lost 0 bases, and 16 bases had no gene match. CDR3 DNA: TGTGCCAGCAGTTACTCGACATTCGACAGGGGACGTTCGGGCTCTGGAAACACCATATATTTT. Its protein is CASSYSTFDRGRSGSGNTIYF.

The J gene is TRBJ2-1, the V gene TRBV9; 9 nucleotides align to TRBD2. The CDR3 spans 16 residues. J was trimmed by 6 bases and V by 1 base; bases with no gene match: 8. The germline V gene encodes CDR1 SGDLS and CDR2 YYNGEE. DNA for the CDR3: TGTGCCAGCAGCGTAAAAATAGCGGGAGTCGGCAATGAGCAGTTCTTC. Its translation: CASSVKIAGVGNEQFF.

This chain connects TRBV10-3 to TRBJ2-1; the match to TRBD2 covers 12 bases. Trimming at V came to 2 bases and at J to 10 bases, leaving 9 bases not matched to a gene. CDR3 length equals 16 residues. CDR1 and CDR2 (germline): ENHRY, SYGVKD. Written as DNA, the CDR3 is TGTGCCATCAGTGAGCACCTAGCGGGAGGGTATTTCGAGCAGTTCTTC. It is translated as CAISEHLAGGYFEQFF.

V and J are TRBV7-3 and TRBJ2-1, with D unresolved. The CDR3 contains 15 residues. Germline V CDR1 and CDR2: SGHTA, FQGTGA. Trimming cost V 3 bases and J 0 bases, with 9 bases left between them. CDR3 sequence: CASSLLPSSYNEQFF. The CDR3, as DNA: TGTGCCAGCAGCTTGCTACCTAGCTCCTACAATGAGCAGTTCTTC.

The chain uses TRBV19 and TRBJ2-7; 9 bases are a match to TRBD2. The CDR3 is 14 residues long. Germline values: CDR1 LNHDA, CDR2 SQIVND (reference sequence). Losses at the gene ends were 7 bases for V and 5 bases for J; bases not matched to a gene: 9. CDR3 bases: TGTGCCAGTAAGTCCCTAGCGGGAATTGACGAGCAGTACTTC. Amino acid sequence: CASKSLAGIDEQYF. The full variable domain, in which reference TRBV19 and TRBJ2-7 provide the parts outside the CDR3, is DGGITQSPKYLFRKEGQNVTLSCEQNLNHDAMYWYRQDPGQGLRLIYYSQIVNDFQKGDIAEGYSVSREKKESFPLTVTSAQKNPTAFYLCASKSLAGIDEQYFGPGTRLTVT.

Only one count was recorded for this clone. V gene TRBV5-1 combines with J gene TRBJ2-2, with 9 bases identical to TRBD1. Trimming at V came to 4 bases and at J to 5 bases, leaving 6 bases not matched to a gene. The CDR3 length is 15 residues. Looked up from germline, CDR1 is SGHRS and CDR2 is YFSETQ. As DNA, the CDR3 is TGCGCCAGCAGCACGGACAGGGGAGAAACCGGGGAGCTGTTTTTT. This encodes CASSTDRGETGELFF. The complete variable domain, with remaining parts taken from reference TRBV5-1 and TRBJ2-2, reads KAGVTQTPRYLIKTRGQQVTLSCSPISGHRSVSWYQQTPGQGLQFLFEYFSETQRNKGNFPGRFSGRQFSNSRSEMNVSTLELGDSALYLCASSTDRGETGELFFGEGSRLTVL.

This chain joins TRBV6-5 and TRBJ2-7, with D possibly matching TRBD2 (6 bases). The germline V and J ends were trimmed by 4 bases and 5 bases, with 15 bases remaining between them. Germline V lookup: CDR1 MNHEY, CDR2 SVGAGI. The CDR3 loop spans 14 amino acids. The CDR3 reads CASSSGTARNEQYF. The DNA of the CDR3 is TGTGCCAGCAGTTCCGGGACTGCCCGGAACGAGCAGTACTTC.

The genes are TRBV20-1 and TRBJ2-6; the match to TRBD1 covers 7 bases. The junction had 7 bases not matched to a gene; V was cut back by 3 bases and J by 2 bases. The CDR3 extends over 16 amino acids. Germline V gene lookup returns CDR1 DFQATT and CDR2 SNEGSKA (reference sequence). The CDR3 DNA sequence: TGCAGTGCTAGTGACAGGGTGAAGACTGGGGCCAACGTCCTGACTTTC. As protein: CSASDRVKTGANVLTF.

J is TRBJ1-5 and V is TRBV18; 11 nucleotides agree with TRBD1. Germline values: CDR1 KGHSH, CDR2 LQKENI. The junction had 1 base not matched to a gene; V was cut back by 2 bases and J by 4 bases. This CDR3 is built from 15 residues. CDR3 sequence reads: CASSPGTGGNQPQHF. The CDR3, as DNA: TGTGCCAGCTCACCAGGGACAGGGGGAAATCAGCCCCAGCATTTT.

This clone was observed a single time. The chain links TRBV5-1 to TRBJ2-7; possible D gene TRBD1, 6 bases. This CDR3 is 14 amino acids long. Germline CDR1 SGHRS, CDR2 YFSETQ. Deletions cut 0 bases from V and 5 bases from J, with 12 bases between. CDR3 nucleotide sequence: TGCGCCAGCAGCTTGGGGGACACCCAGAACGAGCAGTACTTC. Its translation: CASSLGDTQNEQYF. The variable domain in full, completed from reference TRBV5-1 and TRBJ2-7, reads KAGVTQTPRYLIKTRGQQVTLSCSPISGHRSVSWYQQTPGQGLQFLFEYFSETQRNKGNFPGRFSGRQFSNSRSEMNVSTLELGDSALYLCASSLGDTQNEQYFGPGTRLTVT.

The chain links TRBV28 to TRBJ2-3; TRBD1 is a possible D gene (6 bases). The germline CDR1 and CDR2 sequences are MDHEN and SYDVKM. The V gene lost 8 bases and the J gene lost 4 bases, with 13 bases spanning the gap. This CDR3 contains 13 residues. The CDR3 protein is CASRIRGADTQYF. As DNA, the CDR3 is TGTGCCAGCCGGATCAGGGGCGCAGATACGCAGTATTTT. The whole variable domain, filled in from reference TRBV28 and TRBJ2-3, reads DVKVTQSSRYLVKRTGEKVFLECVQDMDHENMFWYRQDPGLGLRLIYFSYDVKMKEKGDIPEGYSVSREKKERFSLILESASTNQTSMYLCASRIRGADTQYFGPGTRLTVL.

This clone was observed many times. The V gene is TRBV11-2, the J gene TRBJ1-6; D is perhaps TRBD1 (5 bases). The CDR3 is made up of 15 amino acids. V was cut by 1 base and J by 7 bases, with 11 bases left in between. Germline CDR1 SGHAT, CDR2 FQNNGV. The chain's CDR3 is CASSLGRGGNSPLHF. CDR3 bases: TGTGCCAGCAGCTTAGGTAGGGGTGGCAATTCACCCCTCCACTTT.

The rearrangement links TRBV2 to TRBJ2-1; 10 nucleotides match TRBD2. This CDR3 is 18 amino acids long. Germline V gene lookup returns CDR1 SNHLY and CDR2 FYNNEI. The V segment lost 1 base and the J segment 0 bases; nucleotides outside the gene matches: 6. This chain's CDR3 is CASSEGTSGASSYNEQFF. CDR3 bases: TGTGCCAGCAGTGAAGGCACTAGCGGGGCTAGCTCCTACAATGAGCAGTTCTTC.

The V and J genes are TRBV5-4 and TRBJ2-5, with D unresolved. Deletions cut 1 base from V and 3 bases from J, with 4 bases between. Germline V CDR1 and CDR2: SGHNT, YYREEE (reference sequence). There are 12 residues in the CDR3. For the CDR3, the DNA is TGTGCCAGCAGCTTGCAGAAAGAGACCCAGTACTTC. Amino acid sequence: CASSLQKETQYF.

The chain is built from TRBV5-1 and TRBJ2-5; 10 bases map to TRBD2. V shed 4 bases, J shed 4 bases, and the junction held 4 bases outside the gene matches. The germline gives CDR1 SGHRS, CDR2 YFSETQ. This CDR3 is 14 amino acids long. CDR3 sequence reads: CASSASSGRETQYF. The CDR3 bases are TGCGCCAGCAGCGCCTCTAGCGGGAGAGAGACCCAGTACTTC.